A single sample gave rise to the 2 T cell receptor beta chains below, sequenced in a study. TCRdb passed the 5' RACE reads through MiXCR, listing each CDR3 protein once. The data contain 35,000 to 45,000 distinct CDR3 sequences, 22% of them singletons. Treg sorting used a CD4+CD25+CD127-/low gate. The sample comprised Tregs sorted from a lymph node. Every receptor here comes from a female donor with breast cancer.

This clonotype has only a few counts. The chain couples TRBV7-2 to TRBJ2-1; 10 bases match TRBD2. V lost 3 bases, J lost 4 bases, and 3 bases stayed unmatched. This CDR3 is 15 amino acids long. Per germline, CDR1 SGHTA and CDR2 FQGNSA. The CDR3 loop reads CASSFEAGGYNEQFF. Here the CDR3 DNA reads TGTGCCAGCAGCTTTGAAGCGGGAGGGTACAATGAGCAGTTCTTC.

This clonotype was found a few times. This rearrangement joins TRBV20-1 to TRBJ2-1; 12 bases are a match to TRBD2. The CDR3 spans 15 residues. Germline CDR1 is DFQATT and CDR2 is SNEGSKA (reference sequence). Trimming at V came to 4 bases and at J to 9 bases, leaving 10 bases not matched to a gene. CDR3: CSATGGTSGYGEQFF. The CDR3 coding sequence is TGCAGTGCTACGGGGGGGACTAGCGGGTACGGTGAGCAGTTCTTC.